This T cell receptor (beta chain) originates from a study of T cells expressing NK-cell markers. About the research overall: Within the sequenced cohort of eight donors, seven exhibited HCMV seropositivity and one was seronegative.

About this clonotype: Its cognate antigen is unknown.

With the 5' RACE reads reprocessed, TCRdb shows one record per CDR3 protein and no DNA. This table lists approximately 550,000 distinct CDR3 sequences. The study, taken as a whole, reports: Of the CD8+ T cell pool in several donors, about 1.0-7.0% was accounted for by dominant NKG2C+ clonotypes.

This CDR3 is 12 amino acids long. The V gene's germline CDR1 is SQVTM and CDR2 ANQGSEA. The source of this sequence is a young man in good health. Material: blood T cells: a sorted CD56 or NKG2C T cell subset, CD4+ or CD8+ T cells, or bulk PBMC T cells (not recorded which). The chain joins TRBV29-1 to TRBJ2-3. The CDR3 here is CSVGLGADTQYF.